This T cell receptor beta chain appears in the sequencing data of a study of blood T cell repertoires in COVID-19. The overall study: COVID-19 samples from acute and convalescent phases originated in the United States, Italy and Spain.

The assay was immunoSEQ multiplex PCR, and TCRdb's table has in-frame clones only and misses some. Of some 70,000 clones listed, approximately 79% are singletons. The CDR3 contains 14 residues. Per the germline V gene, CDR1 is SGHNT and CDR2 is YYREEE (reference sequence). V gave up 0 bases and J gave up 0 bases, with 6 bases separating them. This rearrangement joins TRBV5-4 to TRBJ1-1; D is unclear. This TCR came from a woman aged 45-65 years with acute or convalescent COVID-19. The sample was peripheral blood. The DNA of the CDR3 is TGTGCCAGCAGCTTGGTGCAGATGAACACTGAAGCTTTCTTT. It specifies CASSLVQMNTEAFF.